This TCR beta chain was identified during a study of radiation and T cells in renal cell carcinoma. Time point here: blood 4 weeks post-SBRT, at nephrectomy. Indicated treatment: 15 Gy SBRT to primary tumor, nephrectomy 4 weeks later. Germline V CDR1 and CDR2: SEHNR, FQNEAQ (reference sequence). Trimming at V came to 5 bases and at J to 15 bases, leaving 5 bases not matched to a gene. This CDR3 comprises 11 residues. Using immunoSEQ multiplex PCR, the repertoire was profiled, and TCRdb retains in-frame clones only, with some absent. The top ten hold 4.5% to 7% of the sample, which has about 78,000 clones, nearly 90% seen once.

The sequence was obtained from a woman in her 70s with renal cell carcinoma. The gene calls are TRBV7-9 and TRBJ2-1, with 9 bases lining up with TRBD1. The material was blood, obtained from a patient whose treatment included radiotherapy and nephrectomy. The CDR3 here is CASSVGTGPFF. The CDR3 DNA sequence: TGTGCCAGCAGCGTAGGGACAGGGCCGTTCTTC.